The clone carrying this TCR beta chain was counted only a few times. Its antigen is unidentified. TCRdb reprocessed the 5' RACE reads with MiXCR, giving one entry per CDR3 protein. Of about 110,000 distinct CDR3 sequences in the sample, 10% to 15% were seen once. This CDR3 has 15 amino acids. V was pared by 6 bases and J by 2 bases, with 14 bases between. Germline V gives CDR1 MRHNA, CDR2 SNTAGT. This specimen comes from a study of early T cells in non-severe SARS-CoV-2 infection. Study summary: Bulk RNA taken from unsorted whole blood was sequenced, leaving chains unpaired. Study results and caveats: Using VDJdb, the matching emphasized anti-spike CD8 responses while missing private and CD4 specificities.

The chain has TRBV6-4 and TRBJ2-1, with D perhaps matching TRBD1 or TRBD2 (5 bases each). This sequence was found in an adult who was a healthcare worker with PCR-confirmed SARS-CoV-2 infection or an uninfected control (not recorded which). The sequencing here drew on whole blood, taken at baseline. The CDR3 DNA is TGTGCCAGCAGACGGGACCTTAGTCCCTACAATGAGCAGTTCTTC. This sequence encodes CASRRDLSPYNEQFF.